This is a list of T cell receptor beta chains from one sample in a study of somatic mutations in cytotoxic T cells in rheumatoid arthritis. TCRdb's copy holds only in-frame clones and misses some; the assay was immunoSEQ multiplex PCR. The repertoire holds around 5,000 clones, with more than 85% as singletons. Material: CD8+ T cells sorted from blood. The source is a woman in her 50s with rheumatoid arthritis. Both conserved end residues are part of each CDR3. The D gene is left open where the match is weak. A row's size may be missing; if present it is once, few, many or a size class.

NA	TRBJ2-1	TRBV7-2	NA	TGTGCCAGCAGCTTAGATCGTGAGGTTAGAAAGCAGTTCTTC	CASSLDREVRKQFF
NA	TRBJ2-7	TRBV12-5	TRBD1	TGTGCTAGTGGTTTGGCGGACAGGGACTACGAGCAGTACTTC	CASGLADRDYEQYF
NA	TRBJ2-5	TRBV14	TRBD2	TGTGCCAGCAGCCAAGAGATCCTCTCAAGCGGGGGGGCCTTAACGGAGACCCAGTACTTC	CASSQEILSSGGALTETQYF
NA	TRBJ2-2	TRBV4-2	TRBD2	TGTGCCAGCAGCCAAGGGACTAGCGGGGGGCCGAACACCGGGGAGCTGTTTTTT	CASSQGTSGGPNTGELFF
once	TRBJ2-7	TRBV4-1	TRBD1	TGCGCCAGCAGCCCGGACAGGGAGGTGGAAGAGCAGTACTTC	CASSPDREVEEQYF
NA	TRBJ1-4	TRBV27	TRBD1	TGTGCCAGCAGTTTGGCAGGGGGCGTGGGAAAACTGTTTTTT	CASSLAGGVGKLFF
NA	TRBJ2-5	TRBV11-2	TRBD2	TGTGCCAGCAGCGACCTAGCGGGGTATGGTGAGACCCAGTACTTC	CASSDLAGYGETQYF
NA	TRBJ2-5	TRBV7-8	TRBD2	TGTGCCAGCAGCTTAGTGGTTAGCGGGGGGCCTTGGGAGACCCAGTACTTC	CASSLVVSGGPWETQYF
NA	TRBJ1-2	TRBV9	NA	TGTGCCAGCAGCGTAGGGCAGGGGAACTATGGCTACACCTTC	CASSVGQGNYGYTF
once	TRBJ2-2	TRBV5-6	TRBD2	TGTGCCAGCAGCTTCGGGAGTAGCGGGGGAGACACCGGGGAGCTGTTTTTT	CASSFGSSGGDTGELFF
NA	TRBJ2-7	TRBV4-1	NA	TGCGCCAGCAGCCCCCGGACGGAGGATCTACGAGAGCAGTACTTC	CASSPRTEDLREQYF
NA	TRBJ1-1	TRBV4-1	TRBD1	TGCGCCAGCAGCCAATCGGGACAGGTGAACACTGAAGCTTTCTTT	CASSQSGQVNTEAFF
NA	TRBJ1-1	TRBV11-3	NA	TGTGCCAGCAGCCCCTCCCGGGCGGGGGGCACTGAAGCTTTCTTT	CASSPSRAGGTEAFF
NA	TRBJ1-3	TRBV9	NA	TGTGCCAGCAGCGCTTACAGCTCTGGAAACACCATATATTTT	CASSAYSSGNTIYF
NA	TRBJ2-7	TRBV2	NA	TGTGCCAGCAGTGAACAGTCACCTCCCTACGAGCAGTACTTC	CASSEQSPPYEQYF
NA	TRBJ2-1	TRBV5-5	NA	TGTGCCAGCATTGACACATCCTACAATGAGCAGTTCTTC	CASIDTSYNEQFF
NA	TRBJ1-2	TRBV27	NA	TGTGCCAGCAGTTACACACAGGGTAGTGGCTACACCTTC	CASSYTQGSGYTF
NA	TRBJ1-2	TRBV9	NA	TGTGCCAGCAGCGCAATTTTTGGCTACACCTTC	CASSAIFGYTF
few	TRBJ2-1	TRBV2	TRBD2	TGTGCCAGCAGTGTCTCCCCCCAGCGGGGGGCATCGAATGAGCAGTTCTTC	CASSVSPQRGASNEQFF
NA	TRBJ1-5	TRBV9	NA	TGTGCCAGCAGCAGAGAACAGGGATGGAATCAGCCCCAGCATTTT	CASSREQGWNQPQHF
NA	TRBJ1-5	TRBV11-2	NA	TGTGCCAGCAGCTTAGCCCAGACGGCATATAGCAATCAGACCCAGCATTTT	CASSLAQTAYSNQTQHF
NA	TRBJ2-1	TRBV7-9	TRBD2	TGTGCCAGCAGCTCGAATCTGATAGCGGGGGGGCCGGGGCAGTTCTTC	CASSSNLIAGGPGQFF
NA	TRBJ2-5	TRBV2	TRBD1	TGTGCCAGCAGTACGGGGACAGGCCAAGAGACCCAGTACTTC	CASSTGTGQETQYF
few	TRBJ1-1	TRBV19	NA	TGTGCCAGTAGCAGACAGGAGATGAACACTGAAGCTTTCTTT	CASSRQEMNTEAFF
NA	TRBJ2-6	TRBV7-9	TRBD1	TGTGCCAGCAGCCTCCTGGGGACAGGGGATGGCGGGGCCAACGTCCTGACTTTC	CASSLLGTGDGGANVLTF
NA	TRBJ1-2	TRBV9	NA	TGTGCCAGCGTGCAAGGGGGGGCGCACCTTGGCTACACCTTC	CASVQGGAHLGYTF
NA	TRBJ1-1	TRBV4-1	TRBD1	TGCGCCAGCAGCCAGAGGACAGGGAACACTGAAGCTTTCTTT	CASSQRTGNTEAFF
NA	TRBJ2-2	TRBV19	NA	TGTGCCAGTAGTATAGGGAGGGGTTCGGGCACCGGGGAGCTGTTTTTT	CASSIGRGSGTGELFF
NA	TRBJ1-1	TRBV27	NA	TGTGCCAGCAGTTACGGTCTGATGGCTTTCTTT	CASSYGLMAFF
NA	TRBJ2-1	TRBV4-2	TRBD2	TGTGCCAGCAGCCCAGGGCGGGGGGGCGGCAATGAGCAGTTCTTC	CASSPGRGGGNEQFF
few	TRBJ2-3	TRBV19	NA	TGTGCCAGTAGTATAGGTCCGGGGATAGATACGCAGTATTTT	CASSIGPGIDTQYF
NA	TRBJ2-7	TRBV28	NA	TGTGCCAGCAGCTCACCAGGGGATTGGGGAGACTACGAGCAGTACTTC	CASSSPGDWGDYEQYF
NA	TRBJ2-3	TRBV10-2	TRBD2	TGCGCCAGCAGTGTACGCCTAGCGGGGGCCTCCGGAGAGACAGATACGCAGTATTTT	CASSVRLAGASGETDTQYF
NA	TRBJ1-3	TRBV7-8	NA	TGTGCCAGCAGCCCGGACAGCTCTGGAAACACCATATATTTT	CASSPDSSGNTIYF
NA	TRBJ1-5	TRBV9	TRBD1	TGTGCCAGCAGTCCCGGGAGCGGGACAGGGTCCCAGCATTTT	CASSPGSGTGSQHF
NA	TRBJ1-2	TRBV12-2	NA	TGTGCAAGTCGCTTAGCGGCCGACAGCCACTATGGCTACACCTTC	CASRLAADSHYGYTF
NA	TRBJ1-3	TRBV28	NA	TGTGCCAGCAGTTCTTGGACAGAGGATGGAAACACCATATATTTT	CASSSWTEDGNTIYF
NA	TRBJ2-1	TRBV6-5	TRBD1	TGTGCCAGCAGTTACCCCAGGGGGATTCACAATGAGCAGTTCTTC	CASSYPRGIHNEQFF
NA	TRBJ2-7	TRBV7-2	TRBD2	TGTGCCAGCAGCATACTAGCGGGGACCTCCTACGAGCAGTACTTC	CASSILAGTSYEQYF
NA	TRBJ2-5	TRBV4-1	TRBD2	TGCGCCAGCAGCCAAGGGGGTGGGACTAGCGGGGGTTATCCTCCAGAGACCCAGTACTTC	CASSQGGGTSGGYPPETQYF
NA	TRBJ2-7	TRBV19	TRBD1	TGTGCCAGTAGCGCCGGGACAGTCCCCTACGAGCAGTACTTC	CASSAGTVPYEQYF
NA	TRBJ2-7	TRBV19	NA	TGTGCCAGTAGTATAGTGGAGAGCTCCTACGAGCAGTACTTC	CASSIVESSYEQYF
NA	TRBJ1-1	TRBV5-1	TRBD1	TGCGCCAGCAGCAAGGCGACAGGGCTGAACACTGAAGCTTTCTTT	CASSKATGLNTEAFF
NA	TRBJ2-2	TRBV4-1	TRBD1	TGCGCCAGCAGCCAAGAAGGACAGGGGCTGAACACCGGGGAGCTGTTTTTT	CASSQEGQGLNTGELFF
NA	TRBJ1-6	TRBV6-1	TRBD1	TGTGCCAGCAGTGAAGTACAGGGGGCTGAATCCCCCCTCCACTTT	CASSEVQGAESPLHF
once	TRBJ1-1	TRBV5-1	NA	TGCGCCAGCAGCTATGGGGGGGTGAACACTGAAGCTTTCTTT	CASSYGGVNTEAFF
NA	TRBJ2-1	TRBV10-3	NA	TGTGCCATCAGTGTTGGCCAGGTAAATGAGCAGTTCTTC	CAISVGQVNEQFF
NA	TRBJ2-3	TRBV5-6	NA	TGTGCCAGCAGCTTGAGGAACAGGGGCACAGATACGCAGTATTTT	CASSLRNRGTDTQYF
NA	TRBJ1-2	TRBV5-4	NA	TGTGCCAGCTACCGAGGAGGGGAAGCTAACTATGGCTACACCTTC	CASYRGGEANYGYTF
NA	TRBJ2-1	TRBV25-1	NA	TGTGCCAGCAGTGAATTCTTTAGTGAGCAGTTCTTC	CASSEFFSEQFF
NA	TRBJ1-1	TRBV7-9	NA	TGTGCCAGCAGGGCGGGCCAGTCGAACACTGAAGCTTTCTTT	CASRAGQSNTEAFF
NA	TRBJ2-7	TRBV4-1	TRBD1	TGCGCCAGCAGCCAGACAGGGTCCTACGAGCAGTACTTC	CASSQTGSYEQYF
NA	TRBJ2-7	TRBV6-1	TRBD2	TGTGCCGGGGGGGAGCGGGGGGACCTCTACGAGCAGTACTTC	CAGGERGDLYEQYF
NA	TRBJ1-6	TRBV27	NA	TGTGCCAGCAGCGAGACTGATTATAATTCCCCCCTCCACTTT	CASSETDYNSPLHF